This T cell receptor (beta chain) derives from a study of cytomegalovirus exposure and HLA in healthy donors. Study-level points and caveats: For TCR beta chains, V- and J-gene trimming was later linked to a missense DCLRE1C variant.

This clone was observed a single time. Its specificity is unknown. It was with 60 Vbeta and 13 Jbeta primers that the PCR ran. Generated by immunoSEQ multiplex PCR, the TCRdb table keeps only in-frame clones and is missing some. This table has under 250,000 clones, approximately 82% appearing once. J gave up 1 base and V 0 bases, and 6 bases lay outside the gene matches. The V gene's germline CDR1 is KGHSH and CDR2 LQKENI. CDR3 length: 16 amino acids. This chain links TRBV18 with TRBJ2-7; 7 bases agree with TRBD1. Material: PBMCs. The source of this sequence is a male donor in good health and CMV-seronegative. The CDR3 loop reads CASSPPTGPGSYEQYF. The CDR3 DNA follows: TGTGCCAGCTCACCACCGACAGGGCCGGGGTCCTACGAGCAGTACTTC. Full variable domain (outside the CDR3, taken from reference TRBV18 and TRBJ2-7): NAGVMQNPRHLVRRRGQEARLRCSPMKGHSHVYWYRQLPEEGLKFMVYLQKENIIDESGMPKERFSAEFPKEGPSILRIQQVVRGDSAAYFCASSPPTGPGSYEQYFGPGTRLTVT.